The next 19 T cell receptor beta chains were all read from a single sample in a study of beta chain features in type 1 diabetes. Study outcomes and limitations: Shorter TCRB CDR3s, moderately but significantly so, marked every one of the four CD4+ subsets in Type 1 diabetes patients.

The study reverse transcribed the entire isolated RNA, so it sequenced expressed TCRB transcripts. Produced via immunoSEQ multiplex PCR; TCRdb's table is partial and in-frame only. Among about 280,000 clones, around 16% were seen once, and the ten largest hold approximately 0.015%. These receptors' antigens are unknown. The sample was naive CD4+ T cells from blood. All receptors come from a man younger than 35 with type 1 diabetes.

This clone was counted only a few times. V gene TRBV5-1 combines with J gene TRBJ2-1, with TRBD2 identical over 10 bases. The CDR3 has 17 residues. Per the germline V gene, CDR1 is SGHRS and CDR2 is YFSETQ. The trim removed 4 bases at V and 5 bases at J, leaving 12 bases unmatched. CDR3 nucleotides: TGCGCCAGCAGCGGAGGCCCTAGCGGGAGCTATGACAATGAGCAGTTCTTC. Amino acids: CASSGGPSGSYDNEQFF.

In nucleotides, the CDR3 is TGTGCCAGCAGTTTAGTGACTAGCGGGGCGTTAACAGATACGCAGTATTTT. It codes for CASSLVTSGALTDTQYF. The chain recombines TRBV28 with TRBJ2-3, with 11 bases that match TRBD2. J lost 3 bases, V lost 2 bases, and 7 bases had no gene match. This CDR3 has 17 amino acids. Germline V lookup: CDR1 MDHEN, CDR2 SYDVKM.

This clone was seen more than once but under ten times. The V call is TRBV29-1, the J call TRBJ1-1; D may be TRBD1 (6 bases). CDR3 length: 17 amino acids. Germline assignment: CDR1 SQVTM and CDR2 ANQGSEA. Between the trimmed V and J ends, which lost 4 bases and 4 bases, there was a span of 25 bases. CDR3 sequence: CSVGGGASGEGVTEAFF. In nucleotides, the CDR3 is TGCAGCGTTGGAGGGGGGGCCTCAGGGGAGGGAGTCACTGAAGCTTTCTTT. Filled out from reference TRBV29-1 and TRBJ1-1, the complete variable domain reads SAVISQKPSRDICQRGTSLTIQCQVDSQVTMMFWYRQQPGQSLTLIATANQGSEATYESGFVIDKFPISRPNLTFSTLTVSNMSPEDSSIYLCSVGGGASGEGVTEAFFGQGTRLTVV.

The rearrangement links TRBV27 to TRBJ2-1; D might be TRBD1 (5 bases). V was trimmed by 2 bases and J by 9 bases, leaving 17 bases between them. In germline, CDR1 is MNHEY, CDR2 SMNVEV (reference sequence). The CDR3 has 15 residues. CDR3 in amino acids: CASSLKPWGWGEQFF. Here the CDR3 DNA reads TGTGCCAGCAGTTTAAAGCCGTGGGGCTGGGGTGAGCAGTTCTTC.

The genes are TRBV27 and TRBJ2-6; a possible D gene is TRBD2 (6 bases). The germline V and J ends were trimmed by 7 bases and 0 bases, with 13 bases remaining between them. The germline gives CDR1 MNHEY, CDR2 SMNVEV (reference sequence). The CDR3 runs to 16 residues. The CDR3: CASKWRARSGANVLTF. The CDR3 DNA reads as TGTGCCAGCAAGTGGAGGGCCCGCTCTGGGGCCAACGTCCTGACTTTC.

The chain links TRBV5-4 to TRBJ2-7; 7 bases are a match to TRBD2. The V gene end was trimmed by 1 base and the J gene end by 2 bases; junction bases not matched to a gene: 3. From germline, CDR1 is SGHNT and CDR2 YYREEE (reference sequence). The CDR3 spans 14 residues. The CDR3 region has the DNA TGTGCCAGCAGCTTGAGCGGGAATCCCTACGAGCAGTACTTC. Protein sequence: CASSLSGNPYEQYF.

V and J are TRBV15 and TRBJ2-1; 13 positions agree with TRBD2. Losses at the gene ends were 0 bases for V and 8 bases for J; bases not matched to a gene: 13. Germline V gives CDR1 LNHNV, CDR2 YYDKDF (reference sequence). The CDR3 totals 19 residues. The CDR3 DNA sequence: TGTGCCACCAGCAGAGAATTAAAAGTACTAGCGGGAGGGTTCGATGAGCAGTTCTTC. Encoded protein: CATSRELKVLAGGFDEQFF. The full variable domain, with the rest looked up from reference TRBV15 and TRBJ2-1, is DAMVIQNPRYQVTQFGKPVTLSCSQTLNHNVMYWYQQKSSQAPKLLFHYYDKDFNNEADTPDNFQSRRPNTSFCFLDIRSPGLGDTAMYLCATSRELKVLAGGFDEQFFGPGTRLTVL.

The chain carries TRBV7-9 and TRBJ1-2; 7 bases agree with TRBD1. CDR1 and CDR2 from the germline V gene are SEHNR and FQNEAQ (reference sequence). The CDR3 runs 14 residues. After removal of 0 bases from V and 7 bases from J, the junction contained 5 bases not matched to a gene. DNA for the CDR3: TGTGCCAGCAGCTTAGCCAGACAGGGTACTGGCTACACCTTC. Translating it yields CASSLARQGTGYTF. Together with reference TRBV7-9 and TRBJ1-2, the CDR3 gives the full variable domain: DTGVSQNPRHKITKRGQNVTFRCDPISEHNRLYWYRQTLGQGPEFLTYFQNEAQLEKSRLLSDRFSAERPKGSFSTLEIQRTEQGDSAMYLCASSLARQGTGYTFGSGTRLTVV.

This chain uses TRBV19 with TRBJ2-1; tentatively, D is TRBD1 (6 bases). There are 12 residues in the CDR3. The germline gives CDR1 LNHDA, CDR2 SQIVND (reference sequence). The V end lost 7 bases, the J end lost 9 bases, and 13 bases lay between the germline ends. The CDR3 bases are TGTGCCAGTAACCAGGGGACGGGTGAGCAGTTCTTC. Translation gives CASNQGTGEQFF.

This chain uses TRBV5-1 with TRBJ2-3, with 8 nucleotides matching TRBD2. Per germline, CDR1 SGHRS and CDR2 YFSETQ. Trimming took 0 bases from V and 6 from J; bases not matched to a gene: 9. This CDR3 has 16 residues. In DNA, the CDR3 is TGCGCCAGCAGCTTGGAGGTCAGCGGGAGAGGTGATACGCAGTATTTT. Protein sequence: CASSLEVSGRGDTQYF.

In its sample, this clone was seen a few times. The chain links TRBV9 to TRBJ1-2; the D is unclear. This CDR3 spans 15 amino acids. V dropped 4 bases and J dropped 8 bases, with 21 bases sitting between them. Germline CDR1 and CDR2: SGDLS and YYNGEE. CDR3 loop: CASSSIESARGGYTF. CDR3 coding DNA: TGTGCCAGCAGCTCAATCGAGTCAGCGAGAGGGGGCTACACCTTC. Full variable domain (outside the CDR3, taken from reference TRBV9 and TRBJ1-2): DSGVTQTPKHLITATGQRVTLRCSPRSGDLSVYWYQQSLDQGLQFLIQYYNGEERAKGNILERFSAQQFPDLHSELNLSSLELGDSALYFCASSSIESARGGYTFGSGTRLTVV.

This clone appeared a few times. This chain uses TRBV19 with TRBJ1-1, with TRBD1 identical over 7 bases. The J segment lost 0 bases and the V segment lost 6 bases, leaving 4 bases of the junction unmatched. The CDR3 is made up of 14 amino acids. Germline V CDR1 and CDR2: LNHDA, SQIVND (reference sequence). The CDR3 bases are TGTGCCAGTAGATTGACAGGGCTGAACACTGAAGCTTTCTTT. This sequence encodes CASRLTGLNTEAFF.

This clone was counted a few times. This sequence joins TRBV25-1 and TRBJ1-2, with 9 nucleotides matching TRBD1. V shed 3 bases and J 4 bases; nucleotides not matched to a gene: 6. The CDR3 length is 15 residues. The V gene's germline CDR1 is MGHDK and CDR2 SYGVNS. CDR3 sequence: CASSDSRDRVYGYTF. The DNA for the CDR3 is TGTGCCAGCAGTGACAGCCGGGACAGGGTCTATGGCTACACCTTC.

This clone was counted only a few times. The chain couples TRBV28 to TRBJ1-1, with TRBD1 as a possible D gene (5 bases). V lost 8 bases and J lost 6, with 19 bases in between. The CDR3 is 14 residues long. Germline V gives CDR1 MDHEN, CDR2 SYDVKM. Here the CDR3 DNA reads TGTGCCAGCTGGAACAGGTATTCCCTGTCTGAAGCTTTCTTT. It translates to CASWNRYSLSEAFF.

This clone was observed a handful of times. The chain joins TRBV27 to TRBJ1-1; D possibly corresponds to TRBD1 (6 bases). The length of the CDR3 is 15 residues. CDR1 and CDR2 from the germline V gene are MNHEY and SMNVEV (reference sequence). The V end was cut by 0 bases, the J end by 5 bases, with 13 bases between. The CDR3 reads CASSLSAGDRTEAFF. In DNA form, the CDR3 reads TGTGCCAGCAGTTTATCGGCAGGGGATCGAACTGAAGCTTTCTTT.

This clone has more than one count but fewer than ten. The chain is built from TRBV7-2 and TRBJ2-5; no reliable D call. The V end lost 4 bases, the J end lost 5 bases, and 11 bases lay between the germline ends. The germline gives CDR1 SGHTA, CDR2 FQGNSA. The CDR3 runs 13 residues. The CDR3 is CASSSTARETQYF. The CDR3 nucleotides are TGTGCCAGCAGCTCCACCGCCCGGGAGACCCAGTACTTC.

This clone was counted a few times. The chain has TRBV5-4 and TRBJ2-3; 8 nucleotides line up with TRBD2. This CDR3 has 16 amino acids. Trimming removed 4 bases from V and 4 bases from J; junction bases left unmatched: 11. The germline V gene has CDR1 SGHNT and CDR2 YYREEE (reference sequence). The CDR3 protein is CASSRISGKGSDTQYF. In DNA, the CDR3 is TGTGCCAGCAGCAGGATTAGCGGGAAAGGGTCAGATACGCAGTATTTT.

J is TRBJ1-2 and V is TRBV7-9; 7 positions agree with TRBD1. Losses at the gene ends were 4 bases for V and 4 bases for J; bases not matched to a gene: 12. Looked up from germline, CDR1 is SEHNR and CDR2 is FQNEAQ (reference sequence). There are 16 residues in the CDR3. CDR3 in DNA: TGTGCCAGCAGCTCCATGGGACAGCACTTTTCCTATGGCTACACCTTC. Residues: CASSSMGQHFSYGYTF.

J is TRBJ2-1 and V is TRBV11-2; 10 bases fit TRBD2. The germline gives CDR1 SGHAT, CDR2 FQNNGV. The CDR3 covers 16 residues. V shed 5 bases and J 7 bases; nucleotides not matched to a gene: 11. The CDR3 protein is CASSTRLAGDHNEQFF. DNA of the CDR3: TGTGCCAGCAGCACCCGACTAGCGGGTGATCATAATGAGCAGTTCTTC.